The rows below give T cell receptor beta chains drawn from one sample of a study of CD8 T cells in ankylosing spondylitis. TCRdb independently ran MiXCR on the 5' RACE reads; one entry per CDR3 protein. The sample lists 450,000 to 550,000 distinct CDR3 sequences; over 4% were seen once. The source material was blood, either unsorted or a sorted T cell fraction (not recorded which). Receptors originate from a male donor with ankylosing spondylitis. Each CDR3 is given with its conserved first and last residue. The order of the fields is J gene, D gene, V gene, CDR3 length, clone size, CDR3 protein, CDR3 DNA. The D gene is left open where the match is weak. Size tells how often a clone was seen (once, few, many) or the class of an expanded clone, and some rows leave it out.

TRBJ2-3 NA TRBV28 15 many CASSFGEPSTDTQYF TGTGCCAGCAGTTTCGGAGAGCCTAGCACAGATACGCAGTATTTT
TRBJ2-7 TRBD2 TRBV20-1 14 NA CSARDRRGAYEQYF TGCAGTGCTAGAGATCGACGGGGGGCCTACGAGCAGTACTTC
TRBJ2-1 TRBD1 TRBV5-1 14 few CASSPDRGGNEQFF TGCGCCAGCAGTCCAGACAGGGGAGGCAATGAGCAGTTCTTC
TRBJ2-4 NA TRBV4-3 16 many CASSQVRGLLADIQYF TGCGCCAGCAGCCAAGTAAGGGGACTCCTTGCGGACATTCAGTACTTC
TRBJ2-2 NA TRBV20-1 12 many CSALGLTGELFF TGCAGTGCCTTAGGGTTGACCGGGGAGCTGTTTTTT
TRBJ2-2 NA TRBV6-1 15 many CASSPGTAGTGELFF TGTGCCAGCAGTCCCGGGACCGCGGGCACCGGGGAGCTGTTTTTT
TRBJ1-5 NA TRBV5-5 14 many CASSPLNSNQPQHF TGTGCCAGCAGCCCACTTAACTCCAATCAGCCCCAGCATTTT
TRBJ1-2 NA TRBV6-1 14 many CASRFNLPNYGYTF TGTGCCAGCAGGTTTAATTTACCTAACTATGGCTACACCTTC
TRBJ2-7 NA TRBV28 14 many CASSPRRSYYEQYF TGTGCCAGCAGTCCAAGAAGGAGCTACTACGAGCAGTACTTC
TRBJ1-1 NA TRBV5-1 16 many CASSPGPMTMNTEAFF TGCGCCAGCAGCCCCGGCCCTATGACCATGAACACTGAAGCTTTCTTT